Listed below are T cell receptor beta chains from one sample, sequenced in a study of beta chain features in type 1 diabetes. Measured with immunoSEQ multiplex PCR; TCRdb has only the in-frame clones, and not every one. The sample has hundreds of thousands of clones, roughly an eighth seen once; the top ten hold 0.03% to 0.045%. Sequencing used naive CD4+ T cells from blood. These receptors originate from a man between 18 and 35 years old with type 1 diabetes. The CDR3 runs from the conserved cysteine through the conserved F or W. D genes are given only for firm matches. Some rows have no size entry. The others give once, few or many, or a class for an expanded clone.

cdr3_aa | cdr3_nt | v_call | d_call | j_call | clone_size
CASSWGQYPYEQYF | TGTGCCAGCAGCTGGGGACAGTACCCCTACGAGCAGTACTTC | TRBV7-2 | TRBD1 | TRBJ2-7 | few
CASSPQEGADTQYF | TGTGCCAGCAGCCCCCAGGAGGGGGCAGATACGCAGTATTTT | TRBV7-3 | - | TRBJ2-3 | -
CASSSTGQRIQETQYF | TGTGCCAGCAGCTCTACAGGGCAAAGAATCCAAGAGACCCAGTACTTC | TRBV7-2 | - | TRBJ2-5 | -
CASRADVHNYGYTF | TGTGCCAGCAGGGCGGACGTCCATAACTATGGCTACACCTTC | TRBV5-4 | - | TRBJ1-2 | -
CAWNRDSVQTQYF | TGTGCCTGGAACAGGGATAGCGTTCAAACCCAGTACTTC | TRBV30 | - | TRBJ2-5 | -
CSVAGSGNTIYF | TGCAGCGTTGCAGGATCTGGAAACACCATATATTTT | TRBV29-1 | - | TRBJ1-3 | -
CASISPGGNTEAFF | TGTGCCAGCATCTCACCGGGGGGGAACACTGAAGCTTTCTTT | TRBV28 | - | TRBJ1-1 | -
CASSQDLRGFNQPQHF | TGCGCCAGCAGCCAAGACCTCAGGGGATTCAATCAGCCCCAGCATTTT | TRBV4-1 | - | TRBJ1-5 | few
CSTRGKALRPRGNTEAFF | TGCAGCACCAGGGGAAAGGCGTTGCGCCCCAGAGGAAACACTGAAGCTTTCTTT | TRBV29-1 | - | TRBJ1-1 | -
CASSSDLGDTGELFF | TGTGCCAGCAGCTCGGACCTGGGCGACACCGGGGAGCTGTTTTTT | TRBV7-3 | - | TRBJ2-2 | -
CASSLVRGTGANVLTF | TGTGCCAGCAGCTTGGTCCGGGGAACTGGGGCCAACGTCCTGACTTTC | TRBV7-9 | - | TRBJ2-6 | -
CASSYSTGGGEQFF | TGTGCCAGCAGTTACTCGACGGGGGGAGGTGAGCAGTTCTTC | TRBV6-5 | TRBD2 | TRBJ2-1 | few
CASSQTSGNPYEQYF | TGTGCCAGCAGCCAGACTAGCGGGAACCCCTACGAGCAGTACTTC | TRBV2 | TRBD2 | TRBJ2-7 | few
CASTASQNTEAFF | TGTGCCAGCACCGCCAGCCAGAACACTGAAGCTTTCTTT | TRBV6-5 | - | TRBJ1-1 | -
CAWRADSNTGELFF | TGTGCCTGGAGGGCGGACAGTAACACCGGGGAGCTGTTTTTT | TRBV30 | - | TRBJ2-2 | -
CASTDSTDTQYF | TGTGCCAGCACCGACAGCACAGATACGCAGTATTTT | TRBV6-1 | - | TRBJ2-3 | -
CSASQGQPQHF | TGCAGTGCTTCTCAGGGACAGCCCCAGCATTTT | TRBV20-1 | - | TRBJ1-5 | -
CASSQPLAEQYF | TGTGCCAGCTCACAACCCCTGGCGGAGCAGTACTTC | TRBV18 | - | TRBJ2-7 | -
CSADRGGEQFF | TGCAGTGCAGATCGGGGGGGTGAGCAGTTCTTC | TRBV20-1 | TRBD2 | TRBJ2-1 | few
CASSPQIDRAVTEAFF | TGTGCCAGCTCACCTCAGATAGACAGGGCGGTCACTGAAGCTTTCTTT | TRBV18 | TRBD1 | TRBJ1-1 | few
CASSYSGAQETQYF | TGTGCCAGCAGTTACTCGGGTGCCCAAGAGACCCAGTACTTC | TRBV6-5 | - | TRBJ2-5 | few
CASSSGIKTGTSETQYF | TGTGCCAGCAGCTCCGGCATCAAAACAGGGACTTCAGAGACCCAGTACTTC | TRBV5-5 | - | TRBJ2-5 | few
CASSNWGERTDTQYF | TGTGCCAGCAGCAATTGGGGAGAACGCACAGATACGCAGTATTTT | TRBV21-1 | - | TRBJ2-3 | few
CSYTGTSNTEAFF | TGCAGTTATACCGGGACATCGAACACTGAAGCTTTCTTT | TRBV29-1 | - | TRBJ1-1 | few
CAIRGTQNTEAFF | TGTGCCATCAGGGGCACTCAGAACACTGAAGCTTTCTTT | TRBV10-3 | - | TRBJ1-1 | few
CASSYRGPSETQYF | TGTGCCAGCAGTTACAGAGGGCCCTCAGAGACCCAGTACTTC | TRBV6-5 | - | TRBJ2-5 | -
CASSLGLFGTEAFF | TGTGCCAGCAGCTTAGGGCTCTTCGGCACTGAAGCTTTCTTT | TRBV7-8 | - | TRBJ1-1 | few
CSVETNRGPETQYF | TGCAGCGTTGAAACCAACAGGGGTCCAGAGACCCAGTACTTC | TRBV29-1 | TRBD1 | TRBJ2-5 | -
CASSSGQSTDTQYF | TGTGCCAGCAGCTCCGGACAGAGCACAGATACGCAGTATTTT | TRBV11-2 | - | TRBJ2-3 | few
CAWSLGTYNEQFF | TGTGCCTGGAGCCTCGGGACTTACAATGAGCAGTTCTTC | TRBV30 | - | TRBJ2-1 | few
CASSKRTGSSYEQYF | TGTGCCAGCAGCAAAAGGACTGGGAGCTCCTACGAGCAGTACTTC | TRBV21-1 | - | TRBJ2-7 | many
CASSLALGKNIQYF | TGCGCCAGCAGCTTGGCCCTCGGAAAAAACATTCAGTACTTC | TRBV5-1 | - | TRBJ2-4 | few
CASSRTGVQKTQYF | TGTGCCAGCAGCCGCACAGGGGTGCAGAAGACCCAGTACTTC | TRBV7-9 | TRBD1 | TRBJ2-5 | -
CASSLGSSGNSPLHF | TGTGCCAGCAGCTTAGGATCTTCGGGGAATTCACCCCTCCACTTT | TRBV7-2 | - | TRBJ1-6 | few
CAWSVRGQGSKYF | TGTGCCTGGAGTGTACGGGGACAGGGGAGTAAGTACTTC | TRBV30 | TRBD1 | TRBJ2-7 | -
CASSLSENTEAFF | TGTGCCAGCAGCTTGTCAGAGAACACTGAAGCTTTCTTT | TRBV5-4 | - | TRBJ1-1 | -
CASSGTDSGNTIYF | TGTGCCAGCAGTGGGACAGACTCTGGAAACACCATATATTTT | TRBV6-5 | TRBD1 | TRBJ1-3 | -
CAWSLRGGVNNSPLHF | TGTGCCTGGAGTCTTCGGGGCGGAGTTAATAATTCACCCCTCCACTTT | TRBV30 | - | TRBJ1-6 | -
CASRLTAPNYGYTF | TGTGCCAGCAGACTGACAGCCCCTAACTATGGCTACACCTTC | TRBV28 | - | TRBJ1-2 | few
CASSQRAWVTEMNTEAFF | TGCGCCAGCAGCCAAAGAGCCTGGGTGACAGAGATGAACACTGAAGCTTTCTTT | TRBV4-3 | - | TRBJ1-1 | few
CASSVAGSYNEQFF | TGTGCCAGCAGCGTAGCGGGCAGTTACAATGAGCAGTTCTTC | TRBV9 | - | TRBJ2-1 | -
CASSWGVSLTDTQYF | TGTGCCAGCAGCTGGGGGGTTAGTCTCACAGATACGCAGTATTTT | TRBV5-4 | - | TRBJ2-3 | -
CASSAGGGRGREEQYF | TGTGCCAGCAGCGCCGGAGGTGGCAGGGGGCGCGAAGAGCAGTACTTC | TRBV9 | TRBD1 | TRBJ2-7 | few
CASSLTGASEKLFF | TGTGCCAGCAGTCTCACGGGGGCAAGTGAAAAACTGTTTTTT | TRBV25-1 | - | TRBJ1-4 | few
CSANLGRELFF | TGCAGTGCTAACCTAGGGCGGGAGCTGTTTTTT | TRBV20-1 | - | TRBJ2-2 | few
CASSQRLLETQYF | TGCGCCAGCAGCCAAAGACTACTAGAGACCCAGTACTTC | TRBV4-1 | - | TRBJ2-5 | few
CASRYTGAYEQYF | TGTGCCAGCAGGTATACAGGGGCCTACGAGCAGTACTTC | TRBV7-2 | TRBD1 | TRBJ2-7 | few
CSASERTEQYF | TGCAGTGCTAGTGAGAGAACGGAGCAGTACTTC | TRBV20-1 | - | TRBJ2-7 | few
CASSTRLAGGRNEQFF | TGTGCCAGCAGCACCAGACTAGCGGGGGGGCGGAATGAGCAGTTCTTC | TRBV13 | TRBD2 | TRBJ2-1 | -
CASSRTTSAYNEQFF | TGTGCCAGCAGCCGCACGACTAGCGCCTACAATGAGCAGTTCTTC | TRBV7-9 | TRBD2 | TRBJ2-1 | -
CASSLGQAGTDTQYF | TGCGCCAGCAGCTTGGGACAGGCAGGCACAGATACGCAGTATTTT | TRBV5-1 | - | TRBJ2-3 | -